The 7 T cell receptor beta chains in this list originate from one sample, sequenced in a study of blood T cell repertoires in COVID-19. TCRdb's table, derived via immunoSEQ multiplex PCR, lists solely in-frame clones and lacks some. This table has about 220,000 clones, around 83% appearing once. Sequences were obtained from peripheral blood. The receptors come from a man in his fifties with active or convalescent COVID-19.

This clone was seen only a few times. V usage is TRBV18 and J usage is TRBJ1-4, with 9 bases matching TRBD1. CDR3 length: 14 residues. The germline V gene has CDR1 KGHSH and CDR2 LQKENI. With V trimmed by 5 bases and J by 7 bases, 5 bases remained unmatched. CDR3 region: CASSSGQGTEKLFF. The CDR3 DNA follows: TGTGCCAGCTCATCGGGACAGGGTACTGAAAAACTGTTTTTT.

V and J are TRBV19 and TRBJ1-5; 9 positions match TRBD1. From germline, CDR1 is LNHDA and CDR2 SQIVND (reference sequence). There are 17 residues in the CDR3. V shed 3 bases and J 5 bases; nucleotides not matched to a gene: 11. CDR3 residues: CASSMDGPGQGYQPQHF. In DNA form, the CDR3 reads TGTGCCAGTAGTATGGACGGACCGGGACAGGGTTATCAGCCCCAGCATTTT.

The genes are TRBV2 and TRBJ1-2; no reliable D call. The V gene lost 4 bases and the J gene lost 14 bases, with 17 bases spanning the gap. This CDR3 spans 12 amino acids. CDR1 is SNHLY, CDR2 FYNNEI, per germline. The DNA for the CDR3 is TGTGCCAGCAGTGTCCTTGATGGAGAGCGAACCTTC. This translates into CASSVLDGERTF.

V usage is TRBV7-2 and J usage is TRBJ2-3; 15 bases map to TRBD2. The CDR3 consists of 18 residues. Per the germline V gene, CDR1 is SGHTA and CDR2 is FQGNSA. Trimming at V came to 5 bases and at J to 3 bases, leaving 9 bases not matched to a gene. CDR3 DNA: TGTGCCAGCAGCATCTGGACTAGCGGGAGGGGGGAGACAGATACGCAGTATTTT. Translating it yields CASSIWTSGRGETDTQYF.

The rearrangement links TRBV5-4 to TRBJ1-5, with D possibly TRBD1 on 6 matching bases. Germline CDR1 and CDR2: SGHNT and YYREEE (reference sequence). V gave up 0 bases and J gave up 0 bases, with 10 bases separating them. CDR3 length equals 16 residues. The CDR3 loop is CASSLEGVHSNQPQHF. The CDR3 nucleotides are TGTGCCAGCAGCTTGGAGGGGGTCCATAGCAATCAGCCCCAGCATTTT.

The V and J genes are TRBV28 and TRBJ1-1, with 9 bases identical to TRBD1. V shed 2 bases and J 10 bases; nucleotides not matched to a gene: 8. The CDR3 sequence is 14 residues long. Germline V gene sequence: CDR1 MDHEN, CDR2 SYDVKM. CDR3 nucleotides: TGTGCCAGCAGTTTACGAGGACAGGGGAGGGGAGCTTTCTTT. It translates to CASSLRGQGRGAFF.

This sequence joins TRBV6-6 and TRBJ1-2; TRBD1 might be the D (6 bases). Between the trimmed V and J ends, which lost 1 base and 2 bases, there was a span of 8 bases. The germline V gene encodes CDR1 MNHNY and CDR2 SVGAGI (reference sequence). This CDR3 comprises 14 residues. The CDR3 nucleotides are TGTGCCAGCAGTTACTACAGGGAGAACTATGGCTACACCTTC. Protein product: CASSYYRENYGYTF.